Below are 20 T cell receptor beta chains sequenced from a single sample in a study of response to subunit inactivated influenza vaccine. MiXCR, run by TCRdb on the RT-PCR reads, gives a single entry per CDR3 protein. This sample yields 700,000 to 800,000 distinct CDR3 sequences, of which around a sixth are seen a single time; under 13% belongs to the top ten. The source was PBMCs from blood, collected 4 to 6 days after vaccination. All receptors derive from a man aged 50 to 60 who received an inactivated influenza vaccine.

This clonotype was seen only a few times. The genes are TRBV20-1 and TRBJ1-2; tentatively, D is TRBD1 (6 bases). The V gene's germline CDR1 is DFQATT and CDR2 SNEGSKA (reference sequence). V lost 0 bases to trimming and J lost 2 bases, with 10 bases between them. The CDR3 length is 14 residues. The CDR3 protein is CSARDRDKNYGYTF. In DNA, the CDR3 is TGCAGTGCTAGAGATAGGGACAAGAACTATGGCTACACCTTC.

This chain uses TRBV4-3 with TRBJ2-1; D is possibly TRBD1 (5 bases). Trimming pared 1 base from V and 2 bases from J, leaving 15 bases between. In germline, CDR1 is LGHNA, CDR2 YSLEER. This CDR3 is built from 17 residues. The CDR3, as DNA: TGCGCCAGCAGCCAAGCAGGGTATTCCCTCACCTACAATGAGCAGTTCTTC. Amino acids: CASSQAGYSLTYNEQFF.

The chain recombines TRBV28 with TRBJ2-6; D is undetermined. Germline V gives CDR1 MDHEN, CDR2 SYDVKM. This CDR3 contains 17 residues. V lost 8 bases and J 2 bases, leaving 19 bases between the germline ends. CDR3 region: CASRTSKGSTGANVLTF. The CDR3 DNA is TGTGCCAGCCGCACTTCGAAGGGTTCCACTGGGGCCAACGTCCTGACTTTC.

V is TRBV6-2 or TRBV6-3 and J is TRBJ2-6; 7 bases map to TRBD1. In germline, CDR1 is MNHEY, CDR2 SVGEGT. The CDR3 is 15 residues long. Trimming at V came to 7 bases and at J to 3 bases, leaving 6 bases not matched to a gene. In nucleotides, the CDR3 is TGTGCCAGCACCAACGACAGGGTTGGGGCCAACGTCCTGACTTTC. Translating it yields CASTNDRVGANVLTF.

The CDR3 DNA reads as TGTGCCAGCAGCCCGCTCGGCTTCGATCTTGGTGAGCAGTTCTTC. Its protein product is CASSPLGFDLGEQFF. This rearrangement joins TRBV11-2 to TRBJ2-1; D is unclear. V gave up 5 bases and J gave up 9 bases, with 20 bases separating them. The CDR3 totals 15 residues. Germline V CDR1 and CDR2: SGHAT, FQNNGV.

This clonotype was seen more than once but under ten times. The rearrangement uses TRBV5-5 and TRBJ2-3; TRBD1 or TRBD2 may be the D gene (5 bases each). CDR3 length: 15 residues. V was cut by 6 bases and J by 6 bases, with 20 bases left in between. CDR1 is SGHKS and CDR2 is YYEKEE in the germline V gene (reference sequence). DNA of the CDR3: TGTGCCAGCATCATAGGGACCCTACTATTCGATACGCAGTATTTT. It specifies CASIIGTLLFDTQYF. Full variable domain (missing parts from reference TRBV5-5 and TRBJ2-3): DAGVTQSPTHLIKTRGQQVTLRCSPISGHKSVSWYQQVLGQGPQFIFQYYEKEERGRGNFPDRFSARQFPNYSSELNVNALLLGDSALYLCASIIGTLLFDTQYFGPGTRLTVL.

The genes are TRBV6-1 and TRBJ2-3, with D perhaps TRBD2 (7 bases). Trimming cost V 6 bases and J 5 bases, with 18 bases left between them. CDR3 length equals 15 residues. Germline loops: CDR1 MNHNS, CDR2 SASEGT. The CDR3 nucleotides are TGTGCCAGCAGCGAACAGGGACTACTCCAAGATACGCAGTATTTT. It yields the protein CASSEQGLLQDTQYF.

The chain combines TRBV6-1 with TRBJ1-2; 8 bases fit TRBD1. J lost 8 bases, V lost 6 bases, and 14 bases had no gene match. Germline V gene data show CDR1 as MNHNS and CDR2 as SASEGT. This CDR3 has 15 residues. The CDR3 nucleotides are TGTGCCAGCAGAGACAGGGGAAGAGCAAACGAAGGCTACACCTTC. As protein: CASRDRGRANEGYTF.

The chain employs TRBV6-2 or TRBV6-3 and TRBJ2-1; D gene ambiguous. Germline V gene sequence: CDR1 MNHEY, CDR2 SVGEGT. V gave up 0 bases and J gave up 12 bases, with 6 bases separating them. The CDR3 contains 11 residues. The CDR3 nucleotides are TGTGCCAGCAGTTACTCGCAGCGGCAGTTCTTC. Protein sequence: CASSYSQRQFF.

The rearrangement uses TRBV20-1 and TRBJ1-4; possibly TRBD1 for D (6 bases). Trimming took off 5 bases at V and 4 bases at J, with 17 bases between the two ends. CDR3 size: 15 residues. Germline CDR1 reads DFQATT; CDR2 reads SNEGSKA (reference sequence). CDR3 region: CSASDHGDINEKLFF. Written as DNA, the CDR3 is TGCAGTGCTTCCGATCATGGGGACATTAATGAAAAACTGTTTTTT.

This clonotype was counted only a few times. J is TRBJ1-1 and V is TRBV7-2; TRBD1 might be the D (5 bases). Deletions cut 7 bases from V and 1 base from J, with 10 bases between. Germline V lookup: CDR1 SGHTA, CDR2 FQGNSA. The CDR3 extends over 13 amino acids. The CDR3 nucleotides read TGTGCCAGCAATAGGGGTCAGAACACTGAAGCTTTCTTT. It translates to CASNRGQNTEAFF.

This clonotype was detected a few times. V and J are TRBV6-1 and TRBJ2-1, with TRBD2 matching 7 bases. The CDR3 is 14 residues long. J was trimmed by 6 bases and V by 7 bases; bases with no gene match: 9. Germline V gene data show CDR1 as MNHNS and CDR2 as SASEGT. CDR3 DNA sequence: TGTGCCAGCAAACGTGGGAGGGCCAGCAATGAGCAGTTCTTC. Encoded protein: CASKRGRASNEQFF.

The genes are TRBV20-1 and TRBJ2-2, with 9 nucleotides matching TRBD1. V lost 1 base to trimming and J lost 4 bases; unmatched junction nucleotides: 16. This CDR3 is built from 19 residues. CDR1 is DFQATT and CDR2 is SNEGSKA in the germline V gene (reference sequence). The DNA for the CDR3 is TGCAGTGCTAGAGGCCGGACAGGGGCCGTTGTGAGTAGCACCGGGGAGCTGTTTTTT. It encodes CSARGRTGAVVSSTGELFF.

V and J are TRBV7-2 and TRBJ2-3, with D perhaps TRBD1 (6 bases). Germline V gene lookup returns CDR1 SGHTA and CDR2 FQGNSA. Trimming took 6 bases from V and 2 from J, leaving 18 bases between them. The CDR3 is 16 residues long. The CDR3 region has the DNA TGTGCCAGCAGGTTGACCGGGACATCCCCCACAGATACGCAGTATTTT. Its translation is CASRLTGTSPTDTQYF.

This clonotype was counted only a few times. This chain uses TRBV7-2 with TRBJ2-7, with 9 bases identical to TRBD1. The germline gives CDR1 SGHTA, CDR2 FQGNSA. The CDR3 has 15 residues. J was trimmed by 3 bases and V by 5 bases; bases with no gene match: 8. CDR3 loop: CASSTDRGRYYEQYF. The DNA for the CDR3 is TGTGCCAGCAGCACGGACAGGGGAAGGTACTACGAGCAGTACTTC.

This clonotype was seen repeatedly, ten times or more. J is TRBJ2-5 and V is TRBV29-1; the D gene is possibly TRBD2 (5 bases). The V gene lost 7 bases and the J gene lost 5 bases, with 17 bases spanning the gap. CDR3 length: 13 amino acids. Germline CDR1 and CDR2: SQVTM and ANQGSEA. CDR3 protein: CSETRAPGETQYF. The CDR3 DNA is TGCAGCGAGACCCGGGCCCCGGGGGAGACCCAGTACTTC.

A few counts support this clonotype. The CDR3 protein is CSVEEGTSPYEQYF. CDR3 in DNA: TGCAGCGTTGAAGAAGGGACTAGCCCTTACGAGCAGTACTTC. The rearrangement joins TRBV29-1 to TRBJ2-7; 9 bases agree with TRBD2. Germline V lookup: CDR1 SQVTM, CDR2 ANQGSEA. The V and J ends lost 0 bases and 4 bases, in that order; junction bases with no gene match: 4. The CDR3 totals 14 residues.

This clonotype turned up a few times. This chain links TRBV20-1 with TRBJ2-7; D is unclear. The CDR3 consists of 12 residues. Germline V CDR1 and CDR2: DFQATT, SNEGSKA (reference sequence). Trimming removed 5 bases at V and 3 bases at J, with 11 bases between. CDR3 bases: TGCAGTGCTCAACACCGAAACTACGAGCAGTACTTC. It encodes CSAQHRNYEQYF.

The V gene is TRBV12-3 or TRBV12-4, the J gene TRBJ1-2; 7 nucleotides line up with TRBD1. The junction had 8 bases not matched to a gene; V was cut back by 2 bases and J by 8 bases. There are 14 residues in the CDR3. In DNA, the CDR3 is TGTGCCAGCAGTTTAATGAAGGGGGCGCAGGGCTACACCTTC. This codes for CASSLMKGAQGYTF.

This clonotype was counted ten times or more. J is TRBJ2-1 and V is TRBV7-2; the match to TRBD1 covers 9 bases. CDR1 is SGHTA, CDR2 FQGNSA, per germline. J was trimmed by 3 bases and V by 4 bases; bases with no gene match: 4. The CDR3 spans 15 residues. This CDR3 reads CASSSSGQGYNEQFF. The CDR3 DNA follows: TGTGCCAGCAGCTCTTCGGGACAGGGCTACAATGAGCAGTTCTTC. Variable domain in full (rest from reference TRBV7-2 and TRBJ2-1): GAGVSQSPSNKVTEKGKDVELRCDPISGHTALYWYRQSLGQGLEFLIYFQGNSAPDKSGLPSDRFSAERTGGSVSTLTIQRTQQEDSAVYLCASSSSGQGYNEQFFGPGTRLTVL.